The 32 T cell receptor beta chains in this list originate from one sample, sequenced in a study of blood T cell repertoires in COVID-19. Some clones are missing from TCRdb's copy, which holds only in-frame ones; the method was immunoSEQ multiplex PCR. The sample carries some 300,000 clones, 88% recorded once. Sequences were obtained from PBMCs or T cells enriched from blood (not recorded which). The receptors come from a woman aged 25 to 39 who had recovered from COVID-19.

DNA of the CDR3: TGTGCCAGCACCCGGACAGGGACGAATGGCTACACCTTC. Translation gives CASTRTGTNGYTF. The chain joins TRBV5-4 to TRBJ1-2, with 8 bases lining up with TRBD1. V lost 6 bases to trimming and J lost 6 bases; unmatched junction nucleotides: 7. Germline V gene sequence: CDR1 SGHNT, CDR2 YYREEE (reference sequence). The CDR3 is made up of 13 amino acids.

The chain couples TRBV7-3 to TRBJ2-3; 8 bases align to TRBD2. CDR3 length: 13 residues. The trim removed 8 bases at V and 2 bases at J, leaving 3 bases unmatched. CDR1 SGHTA and CDR2 FQGTGA come from the germline V gene. The CDR3 DNA follows: TGTGCCAGCCAGCGGGGGCCCACAGATACGCAGTATTTT. This sequence encodes CASQRGPTDTQYF.

V is TRBV28 and J is TRBJ1-4; D remains unclear. V lost 7 bases and J 4 bases, leaving 10 bases between the germline ends. The CDR3 length is 13 residues. CDR1 and CDR2 (germline): MDHEN, SYDVKM. This CDR3 reads CASISGINEKLFF. For the CDR3, the DNA is TGTGCCAGCATATCGGGGATTAATGAAAAACTGTTTTTT.

The gene calls are TRBV5-1 and TRBJ1-3, with TRBD1 matching over 9 bases. The CDR3 extends over 15 amino acids. Germline CDR1 SGHRS, CDR2 YFSETQ. Germline trimming cut 0 bases from V and 8 bases from J; bases unmatched to any gene: 6. In DNA form, the CDR3 reads TGCGCCAGCAGCTTGGGGGACAGGGACGAGGACACCATATATTTT. This gives the protein CASSLGDRDEDTIYF.

The V call is TRBV15, the J call TRBJ2-1; 7 bases match TRBD1. Germline V CDR1 and CDR2: LNHNV, YYDKDF (reference sequence). Trimming took 0 bases from V and 1 from J; bases not matched to a gene: 12. The CDR3 is 19 residues long. The CDR3 loop is CATSREGQKSHFSYNEQFF. CDR3 in DNA: TGTGCCACCAGCAGAGAGGGACAGAAGTCACATTTTTCCTACAATGAGCAGTTCTTC.

V usage is TRBV7-2 and J usage is TRBJ2-1, with 11 nucleotides matching TRBD2. The CDR3 consists of 16 residues. Looked up from germline, CDR1 is SGHTA and CDR2 is FQGNSA. V lost 4 bases to trimming and J lost 4 bases; unmatched junction nucleotides: 6. CDR3 bases: TGTGCCAGCAGCTCGTCTCTAGCGGGGGGTTACAATGAGCAGTTCTTC. It is translated as CASSSSLAGGYNEQFF. Combining the CDR3 with reference TRBV7-2 and TRBJ2-1 gives the whole variable domain GAGVSQSPSNKVTEKGKDVELRCDPISGHTALYWYRQSLGQGLEFLIYFQGNSAPDKSGLPSDRFSAERTGGSVSTLTIQRTQQEDSAVYLCASSSSLAGGYNEQFFGPGTRLTVL.

Written as DNA, the CDR3 is TGCGCCAGCAGCCAAGGTCAGGTGGATGAAAAACTGTTTTTT. Amino acid sequence: CASSQGQVDEKLFF. J is TRBJ1-4 and V is TRBV4-3; the D is unclear. The germline V and J ends were trimmed by 1 base and 6 bases, with 9 bases remaining between them. The germline V gene encodes CDR1 LGHNA and CDR2 YSLEER. The CDR3 runs to 14 residues.

The J gene is TRBJ2-1, the V gene TRBV28, with 8 bases aligning to TRBD1. Germline values: CDR1 MDHEN, CDR2 SYDVKM. Trimming cost V 8 bases and J 7 bases; bases outside gene matches: 13. CDR3 length: 15 amino acids. CDR3 protein: CASRDRTGPLNEQFF. The DNA for the CDR3 is TGTGCCAGCCGAGATCGGACAGGGCCCTTGAATGAGCAGTTCTTC.

The chain has TRBV5-6 and TRBJ1-1; 9 bases are a match to TRBD1. The germline V gene has CDR1 SGHDT and CDR2 YYEEEE. V lost 3 bases and J lost 5; bases outside the gene matches: 5. The CDR3 covers 14 residues. CDR3 sequence reads: CASSSNRGRTEAFF. The CDR3 DNA sequence: TGTGCCAGCAGCTCGAACAGGGGGCGGACTGAAGCTTTCTTT.

This clone has more than one count but fewer than ten. This sequence joins TRBV28 and TRBJ2-7, with TRBD1 identical over 10 bases. The CDR3 is made up of 14 amino acids. Per germline, CDR1 MDHEN and CDR2 SYDVKM. The J segment lost 0 bases and the V segment lost 6 bases, leaving 2 bases of the junction unmatched. CDR3 sequence (DNA): TGTGCCAGCAGGGACAGGGGGGGCTCCTACGAGCAGTACTTC. It encodes CASRDRGGSYEQYF. Variable domain in full (rest from reference TRBV28 and TRBJ2-7): DVKVTQSSRYLVKRTGEKVFLECVQDMDHENMFWYRQDPGLGLRLIYFSYDVKMKEKGDIPEGYSVSREKKERFSLILESASTNQTSMYLCASRDRGGSYEQYFGPGTRLTVT.

The chain joins TRBV5-4 to TRBJ2-3; no reliable D call. CDR3 length: 12 residues. Trimming removed 4 bases at V and 1 base at J, with 4 bases between. The germline gives CDR1 SGHNT, CDR2 YYREEE (reference sequence). The chain's CDR3 is CASSLRTDTQYF. DNA of the CDR3: TGTGCCAGCAGCCTTCGCACAGATACGCAGTATTTT.

The rearrangement uses TRBV11-3 and TRBJ2-2; 14 bases are a match to TRBD2. Germline loops: CDR1 SGHNT, CDR2 YENEEA. The V segment lost 5 bases and the J segment 7 bases; nucleotides outside the gene matches: 9. The CDR3 has 17 residues. As DNA, the CDR3 is TGTGCCAGCAGCCCCGGGACTAGCGGGGGTTCCGGCGGGGAGCTGTTTTTT. This codes for CASSPGTSGGSGGELFF.

The chain joins TRBV3-1 (or the pseudogene TRBV3-2) to TRBJ2-7; unclear D gene. Germline CDR1 is LGHDT and CDR2 is YNNKEL (reference sequence). The V and J ends lost 1 base and 4 bases respectively, with 5 bases between them. This CDR3 has 12 residues. The CDR3 DNA is TGTGCCAGCAGCCAAGTACAATACGAGCAGTACTTC. Protein sequence: CASSQVQYEQYF.

With regard to this clone: An end of the junction does not agree with germline; a read error may underlie this. The chain recombines TRBV19 with TRBJ1-3; D call uncertain. The germline CDR1 and CDR2 sequences are LNHDA and SQIVND (reference sequence). This CDR3 is built from 12 residues. The CDR3 spells CASSSGGYTIYF. CDR3 in DNA: TGTGCCAGTTCGTCAGGTGGATACACCATATATTTT.

The CDR3 region has the DNA TGTGCCAGCAGCGCCCGGGACAGAGGTGTTTCACCCCTCCACTTT. Protein product: CASSARDRGVSPLHF. The chain employs TRBV3-1 (or the pseudogene TRBV3-2) and TRBJ1-6, with 7 bases identical to TRBD1. The CDR3 contains 15 residues. The germline V gene has CDR1 LGHDT and CDR2 YNNKEL (reference sequence). Germline trimming cut 5 bases from V and 9 bases from J; bases unmatched to any gene: 10.

The chain carries TRBV7-9 and TRBJ1-2; D gene uncertain. The CDR3 covers 13 residues. Germline V gives CDR1 SEHNR, CDR2 FQNEAQ (reference sequence). The germline V and J ends were trimmed by 3 bases and 2 bases, with 7 bases remaining between them. The CDR3 sequence: CASSFGENYGYTF. The CDR3 nucleotides read TGTGCCAGCAGCTTCGGGGAGAACTATGGCTACACCTTC.

The chain joins TRBV5-6 to TRBJ2-7, with 7 bases fitting TRBD1. Per the germline V gene, CDR1 is SGHDT and CDR2 is YYEEEE. The J segment lost 3 bases and the V segment lost 4 bases, leaving 10 bases of the junction unmatched. CDR3 size: 15 residues. The CDR3: CASSPVGTVGYEQYF. Written as DNA, the CDR3 is TGTGCCAGCAGCCCCGTGGGGACAGTCGGCTACGAGCAGTACTTC.

On this clone: In the same sample, other DNA sequences code for this CDR3. V usage is TRBV30 and J usage is TRBJ2-3, with 10 bases lining up with TRBD2. With 2 bases clipped from V and 1 base from J, the junction kept 0 bases outside the gene matches. The CDR3 length is 14 residues. The V gene's germline CDR1 is GTSNPN and CDR2 SVGIG (reference sequence). The CDR3 nucleotides are TGTGCCTGGAGTCTAGCGGGGGGCACAGATACGCAGTATTTT. Encoded protein: CAWSLAGGTDTQYF.

The genes are TRBV4-2 and TRBJ1-1; unclear D gene. This CDR3 is built from 15 residues. Trimming pared 0 bases from V and 3 bases from J, leaving 11 bases between. CDR1 LGHNA and CDR2 YNFKEQ come from the germline V gene. The CDR3 DNA reads as TGTGCCAGCAGCCAAGACCCTTGGAGGTACACTGAAGCTTTCTTT. Translated, it gives CASSQDPWRYTEAFF.

The rearrangement links TRBV5-1 to TRBJ1-2, with a weak D call TRBD1 (5 bases). Trimming cost V 4 bases and J 3 bases, with 16 bases left between them. Germline V gene sequence: CDR1 SGHRS, CDR2 YFSETQ. The CDR3 sequence is 15 residues long. CDR3 DNA: TGCGCCAGCAGCGCAGGGATCGGATTATACTATGGCTACACCTTC. Encoded protein: CASSAGIGLYYGYTF. The full variable domain, in which reference TRBV5-1 and TRBJ1-2 provide the parts outside the CDR3, is KAGVTQTPRYLIKTRGQQVTLSCSPISGHRSVSWYQQTPGQGLQFLFEYFSETQRNKGNFPGRFSGRQFSNSRSEMNVSTLELGDSALYLCASSAGIGLYYGYTFGSGTRLTVV.

This chain uses TRBV7-3 with TRBJ2-7; 7 nucleotides align to TRBD2. Germline V gene sequence: CDR1 SGHTA, CDR2 FQGTGA. V shed 2 bases and J 2 bases; nucleotides not matched to a gene: 6. CDR3 length: 15 amino acids. In nucleotides, the CDR3 is TGTGCCAGCAGCTTAGGTGGGAGGGTCCCCTACGAGCAGTACTTC. Translating gives CASSLGGRVPYEQYF. Based on the CDR3 plus reference TRBV7-3 and TRBJ2-7, the full variable domain is GAGVSQTPSNKVTEKGKYVELRCDPISGHTALYWYRQSLGQGPEFLIYFQGTGAADDSGLPNDRFFAVRPEGSVSTLKIQRTERGDSAVYLCASSLGGRVPYEQYFGPGTRLTVT.

The chain links TRBV12-3 or TRBV12-4 to TRBJ1-2; a weak D match, TRBD1 (5 bases). The CDR3 spans 11 residues. V dropped 5 bases and J dropped 8 bases, with 9 bases sitting between them. The CDR3 DNA reads TGTGCCAGCAGTGGGGGGTGGGGCTACACCTTC. Residues: CASSGGWGYTF.

The chain carries TRBV6-5 and TRBJ1-2; 8 nucleotides agree with TRBD1. From germline, CDR1 is MNHEY and CDR2 SVGAGI. V lost 6 bases, J lost 4 bases, and 7 bases stayed unmatched. The CDR3 runs to 14 residues. The CDR3 reads CASRHGQGRYGYTF. CDR3 DNA sequence: TGTGCCAGCAGACACGGACAGGGACGCTATGGCTACACCTTC.

V and J are TRBV9 and TRBJ1-1, with D unresolved. The CDR3 spans 14 residues. With 4 bases removed from V and 1 base from J, the gap between germline ends came to 11 bases. CDR1 and CDR2 (germline): SGDLS, YYNGEE. CDR3 protein: CASSPGHGNTEAFF. The CDR3 coding sequence is TGTGCCAGCAGCCCGGGTCATGGGAACACTGAAGCTTTCTTT.

CDR3 bases: TGTGCCAGCAGCCCAAATACAGGGGGCGCGGCTGGTGATACGCAGTATTTT. It codes for CASSPNTGGAAGDTQYF. The rearrangement uses TRBV7-3 and TRBJ2-3; 9 nucleotides align to TRBD1. CDR3 length: 17 amino acids. V trimming: 5 bases; J trimming: 6 bases; junction bases outside the gene matches: 15. The V gene's germline CDR1 is SGHTA and CDR2 FQGTGA.

The rearrangement links TRBV6-2 or TRBV6-3 to TRBJ1-5, with a weak D call TRBD1 (5 bases). Germline CDR1 and CDR2: MNHEY and SVGEGT. The CDR3 spans 14 residues. The V end lost 5 bases, the J end lost 0 bases, and 8 bases lay between the germline ends. The CDR3: CASSRTHSNQPQHF. In DNA, the CDR3 is TGTGCCAGCAGTCGGACACATAGCAATCAGCCCCAGCATTTT.

This clone was seen only once. This chain connects TRBV3-1 (or the pseudogene TRBV3-2) to TRBJ1-1; 8 nucleotides line up with TRBD1. CDR1 is LGHDT and CDR2 is YNNKEL in the germline V gene (reference sequence). The CDR3 runs to 15 residues. Trimming took 6 bases from V and 1 from J; bases not matched to a gene: 7. DNA for the CDR3: TGTGCCAGCAGTGCTACGGGACAGGCGAACACTGAAGCTTTCTTT. Encoded protein: CASSATGQANTEAFF.

As concerns this clone: This same CDR3 is encoded by further DNA sequences in the sample. The chain links TRBV6-5 to TRBJ1-1, with 8 bases that match TRBD1. V shed 2 bases, J shed 1 base, and the junction held 0 bases outside the gene matches. The CDR3 sequence is 14 residues long. The V gene's germline CDR1 is MNHEY and CDR2 SVGAGI. DNA for the CDR3: TGTGCCAGCAGTTACGACAGGGGGAACACTGAAGCTTTCTTT. This translates into CASSYDRGNTEAFF.

V and J are TRBV11-2 and TRBJ2-2, with a weak D call TRBD2 (6 bases). CDR3 length equals 15 residues. V was clipped by 1 base and J by 4 bases, with 10 bases between them. CDR1 is SGHAT and CDR2 is FQNNGV in the germline V gene. CDR3 in amino acids: CASSLVAGSTGELFF. The CDR3 DNA reads TGTGCCAGCAGCTTAGTCGCCGGGAGCACCGGGGAGCTGTTTTTT. Together with reference TRBV11-2 and TRBJ2-2, the CDR3 gives the full variable domain: EAGVAQSPRYKIIEKRQSVAFWCNPISGHATLYWYQQILGQGPKLLIQFQNNGVVDDSQLPKDRFSAERLKGVDSTLKIQPAKLEDSAVYLCASSLVAGSTGELFFGEGSRLTVL.

The V and J genes are TRBV28 and TRBJ2-1; 9 bases agree with TRBD1. The CDR3 is made up of 14 amino acids. CDR1 is MDHEN, CDR2 SYDVKM, per germline. Germline trimming cut 5 bases from V and 8 bases from J; bases unmatched to any gene: 7. DNA for the CDR3: TGTGCCAGCAGTAGCATCAGACAGGGGGATGAGCAGTTCTTC. Amino acids: CASSSIRQGDEQFF.

V usage is TRBV7-2 and J usage is TRBJ1-2; the D is unclear. This CDR3 is 13 amino acids long. The V gene lost 0 bases and the J gene lost 7 bases, with 9 bases spanning the gap. Germline CDR1 is SGHTA and CDR2 is FQGNSA. CDR3 DNA sequence: TGTGCCAGCAGCTTAGCTGGGGAGGTTGGCTACACCTTC. Translating it yields CASSLAGEVGYTF. Together with reference TRBV7-2 and TRBJ1-2, the CDR3 gives the full variable domain: GAGVSQSPSNKVTEKGKDVELRCDPISGHTALYWYRQSLGQGLEFLIYFQGNSAPDKSGLPSDRFSAERTGGSVSTLTIQRTQQEDSAVYLCASSLAGEVGYTFGSGTRLTVV.

This clone occurred a few times. V gene TRBV7-6 combines with J gene TRBJ1-4, with D perhaps TRBD1 (6 bases). V was trimmed by 4 bases and J by 1 base, leaving 10 bases between them. Germline V gives CDR1 SGHVS, CDR2 FNYEAQ. The CDR3 is 15 amino acids. DNA of the CDR3: TGTGCCAGCAGCTCTCGAGGGGGAACTAATGAAAAACTGTTTTTT. It yields the protein CASSSRGGTNEKLFF.